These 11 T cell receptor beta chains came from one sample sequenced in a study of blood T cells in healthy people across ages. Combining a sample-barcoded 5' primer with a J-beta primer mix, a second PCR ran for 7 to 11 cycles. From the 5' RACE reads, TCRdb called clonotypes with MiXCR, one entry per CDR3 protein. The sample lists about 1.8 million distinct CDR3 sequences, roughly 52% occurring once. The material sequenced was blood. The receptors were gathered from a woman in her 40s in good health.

The CDR3 DNA reads TGTGCCAGCAGCGTAGAGGGACTAGCGGGGTCCGAGCAGTTCTTC. Its protein is CASSVEGLAGSEQFF. The chain has TRBV9 and TRBJ2-1, with TRBD2 identical over 13 bases. This CDR3 has 15 residues. Germline CDR1 reads SGDLS; CDR2 reads YYNGEE. V lost 0 bases, J lost 10 bases, and 4 bases stayed unmatched.

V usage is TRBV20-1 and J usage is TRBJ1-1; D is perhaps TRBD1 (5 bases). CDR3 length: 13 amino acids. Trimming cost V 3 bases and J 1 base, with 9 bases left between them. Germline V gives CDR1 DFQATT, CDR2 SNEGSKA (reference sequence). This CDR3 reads CSARGVGNTEAFF. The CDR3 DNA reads TGCAGTGCTAGGGGGGTAGGGAACACTGAAGCTTTCTTT.

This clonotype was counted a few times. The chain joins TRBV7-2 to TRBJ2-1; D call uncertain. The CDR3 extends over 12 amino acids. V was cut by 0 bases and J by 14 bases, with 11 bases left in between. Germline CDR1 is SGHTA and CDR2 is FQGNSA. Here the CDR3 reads CASSLALSDKFF. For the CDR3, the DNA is TGTGCCAGCAGCTTAGCTTTGTCTGATAAGTTCTTC.

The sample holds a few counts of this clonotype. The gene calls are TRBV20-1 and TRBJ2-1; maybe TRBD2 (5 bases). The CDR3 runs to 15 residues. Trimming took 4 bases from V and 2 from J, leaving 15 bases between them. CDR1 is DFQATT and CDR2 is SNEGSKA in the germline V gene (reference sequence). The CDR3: CSATDTRRAYNEQFF. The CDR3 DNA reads TGCAGTGCTACCGATACTAGGAGAGCCTACAATGAGCAGTTCTTC.

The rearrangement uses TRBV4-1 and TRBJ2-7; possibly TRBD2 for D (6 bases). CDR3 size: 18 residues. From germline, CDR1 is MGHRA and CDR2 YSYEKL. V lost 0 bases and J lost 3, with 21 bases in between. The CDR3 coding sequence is TGCGCCAGCAGCCAAGACACCCCCTGGACTATTCAAATCTACGAGCAGTACTTC. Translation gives CASSQDTPWTIQIYEQYF.

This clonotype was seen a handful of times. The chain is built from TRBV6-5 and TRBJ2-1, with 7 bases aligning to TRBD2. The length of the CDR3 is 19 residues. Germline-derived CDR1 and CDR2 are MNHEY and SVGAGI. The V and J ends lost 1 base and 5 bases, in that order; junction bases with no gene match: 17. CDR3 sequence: CASSYLAGEVIVHNNEQFF. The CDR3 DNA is TGTGCCAGCAGTTACTTGGCGGGGGAGGTCATAGTCCATAACAATGAGCAGTTCTTC.

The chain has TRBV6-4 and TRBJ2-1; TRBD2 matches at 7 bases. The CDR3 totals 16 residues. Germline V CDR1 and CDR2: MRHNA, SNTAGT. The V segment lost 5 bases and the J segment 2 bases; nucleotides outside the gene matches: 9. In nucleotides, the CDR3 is TGTGCCAGCAGTCCCGAAGCGGGGACCGCCTACAATGAGCAGTTCTTC. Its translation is CASSPEAGTAYNEQFF.

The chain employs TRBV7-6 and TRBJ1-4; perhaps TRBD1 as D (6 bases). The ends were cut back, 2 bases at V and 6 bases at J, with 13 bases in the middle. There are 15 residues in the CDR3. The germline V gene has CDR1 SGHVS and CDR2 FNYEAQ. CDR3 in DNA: TGTGCCAGCAGCTTATTTCAGGGGCGGGATGAAAAACTGTTTTTT. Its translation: CASSLFQGRDEKLFF.

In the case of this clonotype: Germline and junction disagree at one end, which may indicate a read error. The CDR3 DNA reads as TGTGCTAGCAGATCACAGGGGGCAGGCTTTGAGACCCAGTACTTC. Protein product: CASRSQGAGFETQYF. V is TRBV2 and J is TRBJ2-5; TRBD1 matches at 9 bases. The CDR3 runs 15 residues. CDR1 is SNHLY and CDR2 is FYNNEI in the germline V gene. Together with reference TRBV2 and TRBJ2-5, the CDR3 gives the full variable domain: EPEVTQTPSHQVTQMGQEVILRCVPISNHLYFYWYRQILGQKVEFLVSFYNNEISEKSEIFDDQFSVERPDGSNFTLKIRSTKLEDSAMYFCASRSQGAGFETQYFGPGTRLLVL.

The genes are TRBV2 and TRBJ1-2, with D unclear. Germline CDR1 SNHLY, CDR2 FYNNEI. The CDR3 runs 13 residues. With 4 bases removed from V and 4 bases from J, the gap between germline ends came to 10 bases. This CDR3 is CASSATLSYGYTF. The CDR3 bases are TGTGCCAGCAGTGCCACCCTTAGCTATGGCTACACCTTC.

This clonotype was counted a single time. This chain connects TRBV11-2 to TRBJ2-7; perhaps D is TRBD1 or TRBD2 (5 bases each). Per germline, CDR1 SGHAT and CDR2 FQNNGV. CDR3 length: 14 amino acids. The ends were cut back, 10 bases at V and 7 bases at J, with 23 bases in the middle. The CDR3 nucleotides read TGTGCCACCTCACGGGACCCTATATACAATGAGCAGTACTTC. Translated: CATSRDPIYNEQYF.